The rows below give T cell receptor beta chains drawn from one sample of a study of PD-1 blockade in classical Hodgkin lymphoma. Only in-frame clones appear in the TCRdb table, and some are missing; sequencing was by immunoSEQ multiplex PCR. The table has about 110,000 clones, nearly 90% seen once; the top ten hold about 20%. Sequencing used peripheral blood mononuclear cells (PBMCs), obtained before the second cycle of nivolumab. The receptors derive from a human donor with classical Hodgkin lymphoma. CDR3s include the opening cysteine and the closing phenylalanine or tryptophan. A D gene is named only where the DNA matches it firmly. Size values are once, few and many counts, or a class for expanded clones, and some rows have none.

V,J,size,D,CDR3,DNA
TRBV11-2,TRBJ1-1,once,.,CASSFQQGVNTEAFF,TGTGCCAGCAGCTTTCAGCAGGGTGTCAACACTGAAGCTTTCTTT
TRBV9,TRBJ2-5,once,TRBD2,CASSRKSGGQAQYF,TGTGCCAGCAGCCGGAAAAGCGGGGGTCAGGCCCAGTACTTC
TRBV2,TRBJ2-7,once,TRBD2,CASSELVAGLHEQYF,TGTGCCAGCAGTGAGTTGGTAGCGGGACTCCACGAGCAGTACTTC
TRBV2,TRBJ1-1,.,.,CASLFVDTEAFF,TGTGCCAGCCTATTTGTGGACACTGAAGCTTTCTTT
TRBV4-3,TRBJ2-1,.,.,CASSQDRGGIYNEQFF,TGCGCCAGCAGCCAAGATCGGGGCGGGATATACAATGAGCAGTTCTTC
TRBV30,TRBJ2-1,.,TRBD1,CALLDRFNNEQFF,TGTGCCCTTCTGGACAGGTTCAACAATGAGCAGTTCTTC
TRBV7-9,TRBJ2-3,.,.,CASSLVGTDTQYF,TGTGCCAGCAGCTTAGTGGGCACAGATACGCAGTATTTT
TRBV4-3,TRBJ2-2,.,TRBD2,CASSQEDLGLAGVDTGELFF,TGCGCCAGCAGCCAAGAGGATCTTGGACTAGCGGGAGTCGACACCGGGGAGCTGTTTTTT
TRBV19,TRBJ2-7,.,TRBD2,CASSPTGTSGYYEQYF,TGTGCCAGTAGTCCAACCGGGACTAGCGGGTACTACGAGCAGTACTTC
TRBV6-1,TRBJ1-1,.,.,CASSPLGGSEAFF,TGTGCCAGCTCACCCCTTGGGGGATCTGAAGCTTTCTTT
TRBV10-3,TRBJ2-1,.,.,CAISAGHEFYNEQFF,TGTGCCATCAGCGCCGGACACGAGTTTTACAATGAGCAGTTCTTC
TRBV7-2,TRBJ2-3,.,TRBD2,CASSVTREGTDTQYF,TGTGCCAGCAGCGTGACGCGGGAGGGCACAGATACGCAGTATTTT
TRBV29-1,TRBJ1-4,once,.,CSVASGVPNEKLFF,TGCAGCGTGGCCTCGGGGGTCCCTAATGAAAAACTGTTTTTT
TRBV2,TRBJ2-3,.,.,CASARGTPSTDTQYF,TGTGCCAGCGCCCGTGGGACTCCGAGCACAGATACGCAGTATTTT
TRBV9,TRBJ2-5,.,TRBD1,CASNRGEETQYF,TGTGCCAGCAACAGGGGGGAAGAGACCCAGTACTTC
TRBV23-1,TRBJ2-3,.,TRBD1,CASSQEGVGQGTTDTQYF,TGCGCCAGCAGTCAGGAAGGGGTAGGACAGGGGACCACAGATACGCAGTATTTT
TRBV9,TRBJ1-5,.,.,CASSVGGGYQPQHF,TGTGCCAGCAGCGTAGGTGGAGGGTATCAGCCCCAGCATTTT
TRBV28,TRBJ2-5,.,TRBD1,CASRPTGYQETQYF,TGTGCCAGCAGACCGACAGGGTACCAAGAGACCCAGTACTTC